The next 7 T cell receptor beta chains were all read from a single sample in a study of blood T cell repertoires in COVID-19. TCRdb keeps only in-frame clones here, not all; method: immunoSEQ multiplex PCR. There are about 280,000 clones in the sample; 85% to 90% occur only once, and approximately 12% lies in the top ten. Sequencing input: peripheral blood. The receptor set was obtained from a human donor in a cohort sampled during active COVID-19.

J is TRBJ1-1 and V is TRBV27; D unclear. The V end was cut by 4 bases, the J end by 6 bases, with 12 bases between. The CDR3 has 13 amino acids. The germline CDR1 and CDR2 sequences are MNHEY and SMNVEV (reference sequence). The CDR3 nucleotides read TGTGCCAGCAGTTATCCAGGAAACTCTGAAGCTTTCTTT. Translating it yields CASSYPGNSEAFF.

The V call is TRBV29-1, the J call TRBJ1-5; 7 nucleotides agree with TRBD1. The V segment lost 6 bases and the J segment 4 bases; nucleotides outside the gene matches: 6. The length of the CDR3 is 13 residues. CDR1 is SQVTM, CDR2 ANQGSEA, per germline. CDR3 nucleotides: TGCAGCGTCTCCCAGGGGGGTAATCAGCCCCAGCATTTT. Protein: CSVSQGGNQPQHF.

V and J are TRBV3-1 (or the pseudogene TRBV3-2) and TRBJ2-1; possible D gene TRBD2, 6 bases. CDR1 and CDR2 (germline): LGHDT, YNNKEL (reference sequence). Deletions cut 10 bases from V and 11 bases from J, with 15 bases between. This CDR3 is built from 11 residues. Here the CDR3 DNA reads TGTGCCACCTTAGTTGGGGGGAAGCAGTTCTTC. As protein: CATLVGGKQFF.

The DNA for the CDR3 is TGTGCCAGCAGTGATGGCGGAGGGAGGATGTTTGGCTACACCTTC. It is translated as CASSDGGGRMFGYTF. The chain is built from TRBV2 and TRBJ1-2; D not resolved. The CDR3 totals 15 residues. Germline V gene data show CDR1 as SNHLY and CDR2 as FYNNEI. Trimming stripped 3 bases from V and 7 bases from J, with 18 bases between. The full variable domain, completed using reference TRBV2 and TRBJ1-2, is EPEVTQTPSHQVTQMGQEVILRCVPISNHLYFYWYRQILGQKVEFLVSFYNNEISEKSEIFDDQFSVERPDGSNFTLKIRSTKLEDSAMYFCASSDGGGRMFGYTFGSGTRLTVV.

This sequence joins TRBV2 and TRBJ2-3, with no clear D. V lost 5 bases and J 4 bases, leaving 4 bases between the germline ends. The germline V gene has CDR1 SNHLY and CDR2 FYNNEI. The CDR3 sequence is 11 residues long. In DNA form, the CDR3 reads TGTGCCAGCAGTCGGGCAGATACGCAGTATTTT. It translates to CASSRADTQYF.

The V gene is TRBV5-1, the J gene TRBJ2-5; 7 bases align to TRBD2. The CDR3 consists of 16 residues. The V and J ends lost 0 bases and 1 base, in that order; junction bases with no gene match: 6. The germline V gene has CDR1 SGHRS and CDR2 YFSETQ. CDR3 coding DNA: TGCGCCAGCAGCTTGGCCCCTAGCGGACCCCAAGAGACCCAGTACTTC. Encoded protein: CASSLAPSGPQETQYF.

V and J are TRBV27 and TRBJ1-2; 7 bases are shared with TRBD1. CDR1 is MNHEY and CDR2 is SMNVEV in the germline V gene (reference sequence). The CDR3 totals 13 residues. The V segment lost 5 bases and the J segment 3 bases; nucleotides outside the gene matches: 3. CDR3 protein: CASSRDRDYGYTF. The CDR3 DNA sequence: TGTGCCAGCAGTCGTGACAGGGACTATGGCTACACCTTC.